This T cell receptor beta chain is drawn from a study of Tregs in tolerant kidney transplant recipients. Study-level points and caveats: Tolerant patients' donor-specific Tregs expanded beyond overall Tregs, suggesting antigen-driven growth. Changing PCR primers prevented nucleotide comparison between some patients' samples.

Concerning this clone itself: The antigen remains undetermined.

Germline V gives CDR1 SQVTM, CDR2 ANQGSEA. Trimming took 4 bases from V and 5 from J; bases not matched to a gene: 11. This CDR3 is 15 amino acids long. Measured with immunoSEQ multiplex PCR; TCRdb has only the in-frame clones, and not every one. Seen here are about 94,000 clones, approximately 94% observed once, and the top ten hold about 0.45%. Unstimulated regulatory T cells (CD4+CD25+CD127-), CD4+CD25- non-regulatory cells, CD4 and CD8 cells were FACS-sorted from thawed PBMCs. The J gene is TRBJ1-2, the V gene TRBV29-1; 9 positions match TRBD1. The material was CD4+ T cells from blood, obtained before the transplant. This clonotype was obtained from a human donor who received a combined kidney and bone marrow transplant. As DNA, the CDR3 is TGCAGCGTTGTTATCGGGACAGGGAAAGTTTATGGCTACACCTTC. Its translation: CSVVIGTGKVYGYTF. Variable domain in full (rest from reference TRBV29-1 and TRBJ1-2): SAVISQKPSRDICQRGTSLTIQCQVDSQVTMMFWYRQQPGQSLTLIATANQGSEATYESGFVIDKFPISRPNLTFSTLTVSNMSPEDSSIYLCSVVIGTGKVYGYTFGSGTRLTVV.